The 11 T cell receptor beta chains listed next were all sequenced from one sample in a study of blood T cell repertoires in COVID-19. TCRdb keeps only in-frame clones here, not all; method: immunoSEQ multiplex PCR. Of about 220,000 clones detected, approximately 91% appear once; the ten largest clones hold around 0.7%. The sequenced sample consisted of peripheral blood. The receptors originated from a man aged 40-55 years with acute or convalescent COVID-19.

The V and J genes are TRBV30 and TRBJ2-7, with D possibly TRBD1 on 6 matching bases. The CDR3 is 12 residues long. Germline V gene lookup returns CDR1 GTSNPN and CDR2 SVGIG (reference sequence). V was clipped by 2 bases and J by 4 bases, with 9 bases between them. For the CDR3, the DNA is TGTGCCTGGAGTAGGACAGTTTACGAGCAGTACTTC. Amino acids: CAWSRTVYEQYF.

The chain carries TRBV7-2 and TRBJ2-1; D perhaps matches TRBD2 (5 bases). The CDR3 covers 15 residues. V lost 2 bases to trimming and J lost 4 bases, with 12 bases between them. Germline V lookup: CDR1 SGHTA, CDR2 FQGNSA. The DNA for the CDR3 is TGTGCCAGCAGCTTAACTCCGAGCGGATACAATGAGCAGTTCTTC. It encodes CASSLTPSGYNEQFF.

CDR3 sequence: CASQTEAYEQYF. The CDR3 nucleotides read TGTGCCAGTCAGACAGAGGCCTACGAGCAGTACTTC. The chain is built from TRBV2 and TRBJ2-7, with D maybe TRBD1 (5 bases). This CDR3 comprises 12 residues. Germline assignment: CDR1 SNHLY and CDR2 FYNNEI. The ends were cut back, 9 bases at V and 2 bases at J, with 11 bases in the middle.

The chain joins TRBV5-1 to TRBJ2-7; 8 nucleotides match TRBD2. V was clipped by 1 base and J by 2 bases; unmatched bases: 5. This CDR3 comprises 15 residues. Germline assignment: CDR1 SGHRS and CDR2 YFSETQ. Here the CDR3 reads CASSLNSGATYEQYF. DNA of the CDR3: TGCGCCAGCAGCTTGAATAGCGGGGCCACCTACGAGCAGTACTTC.

The V call is TRBV27, the J call TRBJ2-5; possibly TRBD1 for D (5 bases). Looked up from germline, CDR1 is MNHEY and CDR2 is SMNVEV (reference sequence). V lost 6 bases to trimming and J lost 5 bases, with 19 bases between them. There are 15 residues in the CDR3. CDR3 in amino acids: CASRNPRGRLETQYF. CDR3 coding DNA: TGTGCCAGCAGAAACCCTAGGGGCCGCTTGGAGACCCAGTACTTC.

The chain employs TRBV19 and TRBJ1-5; no reliable D call. In germline, CDR1 is LNHDA, CDR2 SQIVND (reference sequence). Trimming took 6 bases from V and 0 from J, leaving 12 bases between them. The CDR3 runs to 15 residues. The CDR3 reads CASRAATHSNQPQHF. DNA of the CDR3: TGTGCCAGTAGGGCGGCCACCCATAGCAATCAGCCCCAGCATTTT.

Points on this clone: The junction differs from germline at one of its ends, possibly a read error. The rearrangement uses TRBV12-3 or TRBV12-4 and TRBJ2-7; perhaps TRBD2 as D (6 bases). The CDR3 has 12 residues. The CDR3 region has the DNA TGTGCCAGCAGTTTCGGCAGCCTTGGGGGGAACTTC. Its protein is CASSFGSLGGNF.

The chain carries TRBV2 and TRBJ1-2, with TRBD1 as a possible D gene (6 bases). The V end lost 7 bases, the J end lost 7 bases, and 13 bases lay between the germline ends. The CDR3 runs to 12 residues. The germline gives CDR1 SNHLY, CDR2 FYNNEI. The DNA for the CDR3 is TGTGCCAGCACCTTGACAGGAGGTGGCTACACCTTC. Translation gives CASTLTGGGYTF. The full variable domain, rest sourced from reference TRBV2 and TRBJ1-2, is EPEVTQTPSHQVTQMGQEVILRCVPISNHLYFYWYRQILGQKVEFLVSFYNNEISEKSEIFDDQFSVERPDGSNFTLKIRSTKLEDSAMYFCASTLTGGGYTFGSGTRLTVV.

The V and J genes are TRBV19 and TRBJ2-1, with 9 nucleotides matching TRBD2. Per germline, CDR1 LNHDA and CDR2 SQIVND (reference sequence). CDR3 size: 14 residues. J lost 9 bases, V lost 5 bases, and 8 bases had no gene match. The CDR3 region is CASSRAGGPVEQFF. CDR3 nucleotide sequence: TGTGCCAGTAGTCGGGCGGGAGGGCCGGTTGAGCAGTTCTTC.

The CDR3 protein is CASSSGTANYGYTF. DNA for the CDR3: TGTGCCAGTAGTAGCGGGACGGCTAACTATGGCTACACCTTC. The genes are TRBV19 and TRBJ1-2; D is possibly TRBD1 (5 bases). The CDR3 covers 14 residues. Germline V gene sequence: CDR1 LNHDA, CDR2 SQIVND (reference sequence). Trimming took 4 bases from V and 0 from J, leaving 9 bases between them.

This chain joins TRBV18 and TRBJ1-6; D ambiguous. Germline V gene lookup returns CDR1 KGHSH and CDR2 LQKENI. The V gene lost 3 bases and the J gene lost 5 bases, with 14 bases spanning the gap. The CDR3 is made up of 16 amino acids. The CDR3 region is CASSPIRGSDNSPLHF. The CDR3 nucleotides read TGTGCCAGCTCACCCATACGGGGTAGCGATAATTCACCCCTCCACTTT.